The sample holds many counts of the clone carrying this T cell receptor (beta chain). These data originate in a study of low-dose radiotherapy and immunotherapy resistance in tumors. Study-wide context: Patients were treated with intravenous nivolumab at 240 mg every two weeks and were also dosed with ipilimumab at 1 mg/kg every six weeks. The authors gave intravenous cyclophosphamide 200 mg/m2 every two weeks, one day before radiation and immunotherapy.

V was clipped by 2 bases and J by 5 bases; unmatched bases: 5. CDR1 and CDR2 from the germline V gene are KGHSH and LQKENI. CDR3 length equals 14 residues. Both TCRalpha and TCRbeta chains were reverse transcribed with V-gene-specific primers. TCR amplification used roughly 20 PCR cycles, a constant-region primer and a V-primer adapter. mRNA, after isolation, was amplified by in vitro transcription. TCRdb re-derived calls from the reads in MiXCR, one entry per CDR3 protein. The sample yields 80,000 to 90,000 distinct CDR3 sequences, roughly 19% seen once. Documented time point: before trial treatment. Advanced solid tumors lacking tumor-infiltrating lymphocytes were present in eligible patients.

Sequencing used PBMCs, obtained before treatment. The TCR originated in a male donor with prostate cancer. The chain employs TRBV18 and TRBJ1-1; 7 bases match TRBD1. The CDR3 coding sequence is TGTGCCAGCTCACCAGACAGGGCGAGGACTGAAGCTTTCTTT. It codes for CASSPDRARTEAFF.